This T cell receptor (beta chain) was obtained from a study of T cell responses to AZD1222 COVID-19 vaccine (dated by TCRdb to 2020 to 2022). For the wider study: A total of over 230 trial participants underwent TCR sequencing, of whom about 200 had received two doses of AZD1222 and 26 had received two doses of the MenACWY control vaccine. Trial participants were enrolled into age subgroups of 18-55, 56-69 and 70-plus years, which contained approximately 150, 30 and 60 TCR-sequenced participants, respectively.

The sample's time point label, in plain terms: about 28 days (+/-7) after the second vaccine dose. The meaning of the sample's treatment or condition label: meningococcal conjugate vaccine given as trial control. Vaccinee samples were obtained from the UK trials COV001 and COV002, which included a single-blind randomized controlled phase 2/3 trial of AZD1222 (ChAdOx1 nCoV-19) in healthy adults. For TCRbeta chain sequencing, PBMC samples were collected from trial participants at day 0 and at day 28 after the second dose. From a lookup of the germline V gene, CDR1 and CDR2 are SGHAT and FQNNGV. The CDR3, from cysteine to phenylalanine, totals 13 residues. Only CDR3 DNA remains: 39 bases, in frame from the first base. The junction shows trimming of 3 bases on V and 6 bases on J, plus 11 bases between the germline ends. As concerns this clone: The target of this receptor is not known. Per-nucleotide qualities are absent, and no much larger clonotype sits a single base away.

The paper's findings and limits, for the study overall: Participants were mostly white British and included more females than males, and it was suggested by the authors that clonal diversity may have been underestimated. Reportedly, almost half of the unique spike-specific TCRs recognized epitopes lying outside the regions that are mutated in the B.1.351 and B.1.1.7 variants. The whole spike protein was spanned by vaccine-associated CD4 TCRs, and dominant responses were seen in regions 160-218 and 743-854. A significant rise in spike-specific TCR breadth and depth was observed after two AZD1222 doses relative to day 0 and relative to MenACWY recipients. Conclusions about previously exposed vaccinees are limited, since just six AZD1222 recipients were seropositive for SARS-CoV-2 at baseline. No day 14 peak-response samples were available, so repertoires were characterized only after the peak T cell response. In the small 56-69-year group, the increase in depth fell short of significance, most likely because of low power.

The CDR3 regions of human TCRbeta chains were subjected to immunosequencing. In the source study's methods: Repertoire TCRs were checked for matches against a reference library of SARS-CoV-2-specific TCRs that had been generated using the MIRA antigen-specificity platform. Breadth meant the fraction of unique TCRs that were SARS-CoV-2-associated, whereas depth meant the fraction of total T cells that were SARS-CoV-2-associated. Each spike-specific TCR was assigned to its reactive spike region and to a CD4 or CD8 class using the MIRA data. Log10-transformed breadth and depth values were compared by one-way ANOVA with Sidak's multiple comparisons tests. Held by TCRdb, this immuneACCESS table contains in-frame sequences only and omits some clones. Under half of the omission traces to an unresolved V gene where checked; the cause of the rest is unknown. V, J and clone size are those of that table, while D and trimming were read from the DNA. The sample profile shows 100,000 to 150,000 clones; almost 85% of them were found once. 7.9% of the sample rests with the top ten.

The receptor comes from an adult who received the MenACWY meningococcal vaccine as a control. The source material was peripheral blood, sampled 28 days after the second dose of the MenACWY control vaccine. This receptor chain uses TRBV11-2 and TRBJ1-1, with the identity of the D gene unclear. The nucleotide sequence is given as TGTGCCAGCAGCTTGAGGGAGAAGGCTGAAGCTTTCTTT. Translated, this gives CASSLREKAEAFF.